This TCR beta chain was sequenced in a study of radiotherapy plus CTLA-4 blockade in lung cancer. On the study more broadly: Objective responses were recorded in 15% to 20% of patients, with disease control recorded in roughly 31%.

Whole-study results and caveats: Researchers report tumor-derived TCR clones expanding in blood after radiotherapy plus ipilimumab. Interferon-beta and early blood T cell clone dynamics reportedly predicted response best.

Sequenced by immunoSEQ multiplex PCR; TCRdb stores in-frame clones only, minus some. The sample records about 36,000 clones, approximately 77% being singletons. Focal radiation plus CTLA-4 blockade with ipilimumab was administered to patients who had chemo-refractory metastatic non-small-cell lung cancer. A note on this clone: Its antigen is not identified. A junction end diverges from the germline sequence, so it may reflect a read error.

In germline, CDR1 is SGHNT, CDR2 YYREEE (reference sequence). The CDR3 has 16 residues. This TCR was recovered from a human donor with non-small cell lung cancer who had stable disease on radiotherapy plus ipilimumab. The sample here was peripheral blood, taken from a patient treated with radiotherapy plus ipilimumab. V and J are TRBV5-4 and TRBJ2-3; 9 bases fit TRBD1. CDR3 bases: TGTGCCAGCAGCTCCTTGGGACAGGGAAAGGCAGATACGCAGTGTTTT. Its protein is CASSSLGQGKADTQCF.